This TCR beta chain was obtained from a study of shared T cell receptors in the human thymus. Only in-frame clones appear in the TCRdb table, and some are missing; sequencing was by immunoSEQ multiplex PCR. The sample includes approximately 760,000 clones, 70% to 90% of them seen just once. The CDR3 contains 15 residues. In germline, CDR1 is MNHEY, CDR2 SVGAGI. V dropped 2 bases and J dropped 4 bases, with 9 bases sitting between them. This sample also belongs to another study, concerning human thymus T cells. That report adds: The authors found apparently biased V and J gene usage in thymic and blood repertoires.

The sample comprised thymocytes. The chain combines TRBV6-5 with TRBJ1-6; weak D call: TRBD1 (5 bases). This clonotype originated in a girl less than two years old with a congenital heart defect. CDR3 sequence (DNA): TGTGCCAGCAGTTACGTCCGGGGGTATAATTCACCCCTCCACTTT. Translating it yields CASSYVRGYNSPLHF.